Listed below are T cell receptor beta chains from one sample, sequenced in a study of blood T cell repertoires in COVID-19. The repertoire was sequenced with immunoSEQ multiplex PCR; TCRdb's copy has only in-frame clones and lacks some. Of approximately 240,000 clones listed, less than 90% are singletons. Sequencing was carried out using peripheral blood. These TCRs come from a woman aged 60-75 years who had recovered from COVID-19. Each CDR3 is given without its conserved first and last residue. Each record gives: D gene, V gene, J gene, CDR3 protein. A D gene is named only where the DNA matches it firmly.

TRBD1	TRBV5-1	TRBJ1-6	ASSSTGGASYNSPLH
TRBD1	TRBV12-5	TRBJ2-7	ASGGTGESEQY
TRBD1	TRBV5-1	TRBJ1-2	ASSLGTGPHGYT
.	TRBV5-6	TRBJ2-7	ASSLARAYEQY
TRBD1	TRBV5-4	TRBJ1-4	ASSPTGQATEKLF
.	TRBV15	TRBJ1-5	ATSNPSLNQPQH
.	TRBV13	TRBJ2-3	ASSPPRGASTDTQY
.	TRBV11-3	TRBJ2-5	ASSQGRQETQY
.	TRBV5-5	TRBJ1-2	ASSFDTYGYT
.	TRBV3-1/TRBV3-2	TRBJ1-2	ASSQAPVCEVTDGYT
TRBD1	TRBV2	TRBJ1-2	ASTWQGDGYT
TRBD1	TRBV7-2	TRBJ1-2	ASSGDRGGGYT
.	TRBV3-1/TRBV3-2	TRBJ2-4	ASSLHATTSLTKNIQY
TRBD1	TRBV19	TRBJ1-5	ASSARRTGGSQPQH
.	TRBV3-1/TRBV3-2	TRBJ1-5	ASSPGSSTQPQH
.	TRBV25-1	TRBJ1-1	ASSELGGTEAF
.	TRBV4-2	TRBJ2-2	ASSQDSGNTGELF